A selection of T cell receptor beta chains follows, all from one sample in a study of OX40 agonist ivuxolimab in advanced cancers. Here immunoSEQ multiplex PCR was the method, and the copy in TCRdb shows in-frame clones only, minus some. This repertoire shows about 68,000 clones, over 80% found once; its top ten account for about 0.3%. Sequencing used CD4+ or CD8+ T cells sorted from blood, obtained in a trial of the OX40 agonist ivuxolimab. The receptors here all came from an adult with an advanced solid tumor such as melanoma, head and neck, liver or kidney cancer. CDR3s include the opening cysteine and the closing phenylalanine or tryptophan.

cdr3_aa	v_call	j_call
CASSPGGQGSGYTIYF	TRBV18	TRBJ1-3
CASSPMGTTPLHF	TRBV19	TRBJ1-6
CASGSGTSTDTQYF	TRBV12-5	TRBJ2-3
CASSESDRLSEQYF	TRBV2	TRBJ2-7
CASTRTGADTQYF	TRBV7-3	TRBJ2-3
CASSLEGRSYGYTF	TRBV5-1	TRBJ1-2
CASSYSGQGYEQYF	TRBV5-1	TRBJ2-7
CASSQETGGVGVSEAFF	TRBV4-1	TRBJ1-1
CASSLVAGGYNEQFF	TRBV11-1	TRBJ2-1
CASSQQQGYAEAFF	TRBV14	TRBJ1-1
CASSPAGTDHYGYTF	TRBV18	TRBJ1-2
CASSLFPGPSYNEQFF	TRBV27	TRBJ2-1
CASSPPWTSGSPKNIQYF	TRBV18	TRBJ2-4
CASSLGWGGPYEQYF	TRBV7-2	TRBJ2-7
CASSPDGRNTEAFF	TRBV19	TRBJ1-1
CASSGVGTSGSYNEQFF	TRBV2	TRBJ2-1
CASSLGRQDPSGANVLTF	TRBV11-2	TRBJ2-6
CASSATRAAQHF	TRBV6-5	TRBJ1-5
CASSLQGTGNTIYF	TRBV5-1	TRBJ1-3
CASSLAKGLTTEQYF	TRBV7-2	TRBJ2-7
CASSSGGTEAFF	TRBV19	TRBJ1-1
CATVGTLRTDTQYF	TRBV11-2	TRBJ2-3
CASSLVLADTGELFF	TRBV5-1	TRBJ2-2
CASSSYDRERGGYTF	TRBV6-6	TRBJ1-2
CASSLELSSGSSYNEQFF	TRBV7-9	TRBJ2-1
CSVGTVETQYF	TRBV29-1	TRBJ2-5
CASSLDPSGWAFF	TRBV7-3	TRBJ1-1